The present entry profiles one TCR beta chain with its context. Its antigen is still unknown. The sample is drawn from a study of T cells after yellow fever vaccination. Study conclusions and caveats: FACS-sorted repertoires might harbor abundant contaminating clonotypes from the bulk population. There was a small share of clonotypes that showed up in both the CD4 and CD8 compartments.

TCRdb re-analysed the 5' RACE reads in MiXCR, keeping a single row per CDR3 protein. The repertoire consists of approximately 250,000 distinct CDR3 sequences, with 5.2% occurring once and the leading ten covering less than 3.5%. The clonotype was recovered from a man between 18 and 29 years old who received the YFV17D yellow fever vaccine. The material sequenced was CD4+ T cells sorted from PBMCs, taken on the day of the yellow fever booster vaccination.

This CDR3 is CASSTEGTDYSNQPQHF. The CDR3 nucleotides read TGTGCCAGCAGCACCGAGGGGACAGATTATAGCAATCAGCCCCAGCATTTT. V gene TRBV28 combines with J gene TRBJ1-5, with TRBD1 matching over 7 bases. The CDR3 consists of 17 residues. The V and J ends lost 6 bases and 0 bases, in that order; junction bases with no gene match: 11. Germline V lookup: CDR1 MDHEN, CDR2 SYDVKM.